This entry lists 14 T cell receptor beta chains sequenced from one sample in a study of blood T cells in healthy people across ages. Next came a second PCR, run for about 7 to 12 cycles, which used a sample-barcoded 5' primer along with a J-beta primer mix. Each CDR3 protein is one row after TCRdb ran MiXCR on the 5' RACE reads. The table shows about 2 million distinct CDR3 sequences, with 40% to 55% occurring only once. What was sequenced was blood. These receptors were collected from a woman in her 40s in good health.

As DNA, the CDR3 is TGCAGTGCCCTAAACGGGGGAACAGATACGCAGTATTTT. Protein sequence: CSALNGGTDTQYF. The chain is built from TRBV20-1 and TRBJ2-3, with D tentatively TRBD2 (6 bases). Trimming removed 6 bases from V and 3 bases from J, with 13 bases in between. The CDR3 totals 13 residues. In germline, CDR1 is DFQATT, CDR2 SNEGSKA (reference sequence).

The chain combines TRBV20-1 with TRBJ2-7; TRBD1 is a possible D gene (6 bases). The germline V gene has CDR1 DFQATT and CDR2 SNEGSKA (reference sequence). V lost 7 bases to trimming and J lost 2 bases, with 15 bases between them. This CDR3 is built from 13 residues. The CDR3 DNA sequence: TGCAGTGTATGGACAGCGGCCACCTACGAGCAGTACTTC. It encodes CSVWTAATYEQYF.

The rearrangement uses TRBV10-3 and TRBJ1-2; D not certain. Trimming removed 6 bases at V and 4 bases at J, with 12 bases between. The CDR3 totals 13 residues. Germline values: CDR1 ENHRY, CDR2 SYGVKD. Here the CDR3 reads CAISPGVAYGYTF. In DNA form, the CDR3 reads TGTGCCATCAGCCCTGGAGTGGCCTATGGCTACACCTTC.

This clonotype was seen only once. The V and J genes are TRBV6-6 and TRBJ2-3; 11 bases are a match to TRBD2. This CDR3 region has 16 residues. Germline CDR1 MNHNY, CDR2 SVGAGI (reference sequence). J gave up 2 bases and V 6 bases, and 7 bases lay outside the gene matches. In DNA, the CDR3 is TGTGCCAGCAGGCCTACTAGCGGGGGAACCACAGATACGCAGTATTTT. This codes for CASRPTSGGTTDTQYF.

The chain uses TRBV6-2 or TRBV6-3 and TRBJ2-7, with 13 bases that match TRBD2. Germline V gene data show CDR1 as MNHEY and CDR2 as SVGEGT. The junction had 11 bases not matched to a gene; V was cut back by 8 bases and J by 4 bases. The CDR3 is 16 residues long. The DNA for the CDR3 is TGTGCCAGCTCCTCTGGGACTAGCGGGGACTGGTACGAGCAGTACTTC. It is translated as CASSSGTSGDWYEQYF.

V gene TRBV4-1 combines with J gene TRBJ2-6; tentatively, D is TRBD1 or TRBD2 (5 bases each). In germline, CDR1 is MGHRA, CDR2 YSYEKL. V was trimmed by 1 base and J by 0 bases, leaving 10 bases between them. The length of the CDR3 is 17 residues. CDR3 sequence (DNA): TGCGCCAGCAGCCAAGGGGGACGGATCTCTGGGGCCAACGTCCTGACTTTC. It encodes CASSQGGRISGANVLTF.

The CDR3 bases are TGCAGTGCTAGTGATGTCAGGGGGAATTCACCCCTCCACTTT. Translated: CSASDVRGNSPLHF. V is TRBV20-1 and J is TRBJ1-6; TRBD1 agrees at 7 bases. This CDR3 is built from 14 residues. Germline values: CDR1 DFQATT, CDR2 SNEGSKA (reference sequence). V gave up 3 bases and J gave up 7 bases; unmatched junction bases: 6.

The rearrangement links TRBV6-6 to TRBJ2-5, with D perhaps matching TRBD1 (6 bases). The V end lost 7 bases, the J end lost 5 bases, and 17 bases lay between the germline ends. This CDR3 is built from 14 residues. Germline CDR1 reads MNHNY; CDR2 reads SVGAGI (reference sequence). The CDR3, as DNA: TGTGCCAGCACCAGGGGACCGAGTCCCGAGACCCAGTACTTC. This codes for CASTRGPSPETQYF.

This clonotype was seen only a few times. The CDR3 DNA is TGTGCCAGCAGTTTTGTCAGTAATTCACCCCTCCACTTT. This encodes CASSFVSNSPLHF. The V call is TRBV28, the J call TRBJ1-6; D remains ambiguous. Germline V gives CDR1 MDHEN, CDR2 SYDVKM. V was cut by 3 bases and J by 6 bases, with 6 bases left in between. There are 13 residues in the CDR3.

CDR3 loop: CASSVSSTGGYYEQYF. The CDR3 DNA follows: TGTGCCAGCAGCGTTTCTAGCACAGGGGGCTATTACGAGCAGTACTTC. The V call is TRBV9, the J call TRBJ2-4; 9 bases fit TRBD1. The J call may be in error: the DNA end matches TRBJ2-7 better. The CDR3 totals 16 residues. Germline V lookup: CDR1 SGDLS, CDR2 YYNGEE.

The V and J genes are TRBV6-1 and TRBJ1-1; possible D gene TRBD1, 6 bases. This CDR3 spans 13 amino acids. Germline CDR1 is MNHNS and CDR2 is SASEGT. V was cut by 6 bases and J by 3 bases, with 11 bases left in between. The CDR3 spells CASRLGQYTEAFF. In nucleotides, the CDR3 is TGTGCCAGCAGACTTGGACAGTACACTGAAGCTTTCTTT.

The V gene is TRBV12-3 or TRBV12-4, the J gene TRBJ2-1; TRBD2 agrees at 8 bases. The DNA end is more similar to TRBJ2-7, so the J call may be wrong. The CDR3 loop spans 12 amino acids. Written as DNA, the CDR3 is TGTGCCAGTAGCGGGGCCTACAATGAGCAGTACTTC. This translates into CASSGAYNEQYF.

With respect to this clonotype: The conserved closing phenylalanine or tryptophan is absent in this CDR3, likely reflecting a read error. This chain links TRBV28 with TRBJ2-5; 8 bases agree with TRBD1. The J call may be in error: the DNA end matches TRBJ2-7 better. The germline CDR1 and CDR2 sequences are MDHEN and SYDVKM. The CDR3 loop spans 14 amino acids. For the CDR3, the DNA is TGTGCCAGCAGTTTCCAGGGGGCAACCTACGAGCAGTACTTA. Protein sequence: CASSFQGATYEQYL.

This clonotype was seen a handful of times. The chain uses TRBV6-6 and TRBJ2-7; D tentatively fits TRBD1 or TRBD2 (7 bases each). Germline CDR1 MNHNY, CDR2 SVGAGI (reference sequence). Trimming removed 6 bases from V and 4 bases from J, with 16 bases in between. The CDR3 runs to 14 residues. The CDR3 sequence: CASRAQGRGYEQYF. As DNA, the CDR3 is TGTGCCAGCAGAGCACAGGGGCGGGGGTACGAGCAGTACTTC.